These T cell receptor beta chains were read from a single sample in a study of blood T cell repertoires in COVID-19. Assay: immunoSEQ multiplex PCR; the TCRdb copy retains only in-frame clones and omits some. The sample lists 95,000 to 120,000 clones; 85% were seen once. Source material: peripheral blood. The receptors stem from a human donor in a cohort sampled during active COVID-19. The CDR3 runs from the conserved cysteine through the conserved F or W.

cdr3_aa,j_call,v_call
CSVGGGGQGRQYF,TRBJ2-7,TRBV29-1
CASSLAGGSTDTQYF,TRBJ2-3,TRBV13
CASSPIMGQEYGNTIYF,TRBJ1-3,TRBV18
CASSLGPGAIPSFRYAFF,TRBJ1-1,TRBV27
CASSQGRGTGGFF,TRBJ2-1,TRBV6-2/TRBV6-3
CAISEKRNNEQFF,TRBJ2-1,TRBV10-3
CASSLFRSGELFF,TRBJ2-2,TRBV12-3/TRBV12-4
CASSYSDSVGVEKLFF,TRBJ1-4,TRBV6-2/TRBV6-3
CASSLTDKAVTQYF,TRBJ2-3,TRBV11-2
CAWSHGAVEDEQFF,TRBJ2-1,TRBV30
CASSIGEGVGTDTQYF,TRBJ2-3,TRBV19
CASSTPSGGFDNEQFF,TRBJ2-1,TRBV19
CASSPSPTSTPRRDEQFF,TRBJ2-1,TRBV5-4
CAISGQGYEQYF,TRBJ2-7,TRBV10-3
CASATTHSNQPQHF,TRBJ1-5,TRBV21-1
CAIRNPGQGANEQFF,TRBJ2-1,TRBV10-3
CTSSGSLATDTQYF,TRBJ2-3,TRBV1
CATSRETNYGYTF,TRBJ1-2,TRBV24-1
CASNRDRAGEQYF,TRBJ2-7,TRBV10-2
CASSWEVAYNEQFF,TRBJ2-1,TRBV18
CASSYIGTAEQYF,TRBJ2-7,TRBV6-5
CASSDSAISYNEQFF,TRBJ2-1,TRBV9
CASSELRRGDTQYF,TRBJ2-3,TRBV2
CASSVGSGTSIYEQYF,TRBJ2-7,TRBV6-2/TRBV6-3
CASSGTRGRTYNEQFF,TRBJ2-1,TRBV9
CATSRDAGLNGYTF,TRBJ1-2,TRBV15
CASAAGRFSGNTIYF,TRBJ1-3,TRBV6-5
CASSLTGVSGANVLTF,TRBJ2-6,TRBV18
CASSPKLSGNTIYF,TRBJ1-3,TRBV7-2
CASSALQGAAGNTIYF,TRBJ1-3,TRBV13
CASSSLDTQGYF,TRBJ1-3,TRBV5-5
CASSPQAGAHSGANVLTF,TRBJ2-6,TRBV7-2
CASSLRTSGGRQTYEQYF,TRBJ2-7,TRBV4-1
CAWSTGGAFPTDTQYF,TRBJ2-3,TRBV30
CASSQGQSYEQYF,TRBJ2-7,TRBV5-1
CASSARGGSGEQYF,TRBJ2-7,TRBV25-1